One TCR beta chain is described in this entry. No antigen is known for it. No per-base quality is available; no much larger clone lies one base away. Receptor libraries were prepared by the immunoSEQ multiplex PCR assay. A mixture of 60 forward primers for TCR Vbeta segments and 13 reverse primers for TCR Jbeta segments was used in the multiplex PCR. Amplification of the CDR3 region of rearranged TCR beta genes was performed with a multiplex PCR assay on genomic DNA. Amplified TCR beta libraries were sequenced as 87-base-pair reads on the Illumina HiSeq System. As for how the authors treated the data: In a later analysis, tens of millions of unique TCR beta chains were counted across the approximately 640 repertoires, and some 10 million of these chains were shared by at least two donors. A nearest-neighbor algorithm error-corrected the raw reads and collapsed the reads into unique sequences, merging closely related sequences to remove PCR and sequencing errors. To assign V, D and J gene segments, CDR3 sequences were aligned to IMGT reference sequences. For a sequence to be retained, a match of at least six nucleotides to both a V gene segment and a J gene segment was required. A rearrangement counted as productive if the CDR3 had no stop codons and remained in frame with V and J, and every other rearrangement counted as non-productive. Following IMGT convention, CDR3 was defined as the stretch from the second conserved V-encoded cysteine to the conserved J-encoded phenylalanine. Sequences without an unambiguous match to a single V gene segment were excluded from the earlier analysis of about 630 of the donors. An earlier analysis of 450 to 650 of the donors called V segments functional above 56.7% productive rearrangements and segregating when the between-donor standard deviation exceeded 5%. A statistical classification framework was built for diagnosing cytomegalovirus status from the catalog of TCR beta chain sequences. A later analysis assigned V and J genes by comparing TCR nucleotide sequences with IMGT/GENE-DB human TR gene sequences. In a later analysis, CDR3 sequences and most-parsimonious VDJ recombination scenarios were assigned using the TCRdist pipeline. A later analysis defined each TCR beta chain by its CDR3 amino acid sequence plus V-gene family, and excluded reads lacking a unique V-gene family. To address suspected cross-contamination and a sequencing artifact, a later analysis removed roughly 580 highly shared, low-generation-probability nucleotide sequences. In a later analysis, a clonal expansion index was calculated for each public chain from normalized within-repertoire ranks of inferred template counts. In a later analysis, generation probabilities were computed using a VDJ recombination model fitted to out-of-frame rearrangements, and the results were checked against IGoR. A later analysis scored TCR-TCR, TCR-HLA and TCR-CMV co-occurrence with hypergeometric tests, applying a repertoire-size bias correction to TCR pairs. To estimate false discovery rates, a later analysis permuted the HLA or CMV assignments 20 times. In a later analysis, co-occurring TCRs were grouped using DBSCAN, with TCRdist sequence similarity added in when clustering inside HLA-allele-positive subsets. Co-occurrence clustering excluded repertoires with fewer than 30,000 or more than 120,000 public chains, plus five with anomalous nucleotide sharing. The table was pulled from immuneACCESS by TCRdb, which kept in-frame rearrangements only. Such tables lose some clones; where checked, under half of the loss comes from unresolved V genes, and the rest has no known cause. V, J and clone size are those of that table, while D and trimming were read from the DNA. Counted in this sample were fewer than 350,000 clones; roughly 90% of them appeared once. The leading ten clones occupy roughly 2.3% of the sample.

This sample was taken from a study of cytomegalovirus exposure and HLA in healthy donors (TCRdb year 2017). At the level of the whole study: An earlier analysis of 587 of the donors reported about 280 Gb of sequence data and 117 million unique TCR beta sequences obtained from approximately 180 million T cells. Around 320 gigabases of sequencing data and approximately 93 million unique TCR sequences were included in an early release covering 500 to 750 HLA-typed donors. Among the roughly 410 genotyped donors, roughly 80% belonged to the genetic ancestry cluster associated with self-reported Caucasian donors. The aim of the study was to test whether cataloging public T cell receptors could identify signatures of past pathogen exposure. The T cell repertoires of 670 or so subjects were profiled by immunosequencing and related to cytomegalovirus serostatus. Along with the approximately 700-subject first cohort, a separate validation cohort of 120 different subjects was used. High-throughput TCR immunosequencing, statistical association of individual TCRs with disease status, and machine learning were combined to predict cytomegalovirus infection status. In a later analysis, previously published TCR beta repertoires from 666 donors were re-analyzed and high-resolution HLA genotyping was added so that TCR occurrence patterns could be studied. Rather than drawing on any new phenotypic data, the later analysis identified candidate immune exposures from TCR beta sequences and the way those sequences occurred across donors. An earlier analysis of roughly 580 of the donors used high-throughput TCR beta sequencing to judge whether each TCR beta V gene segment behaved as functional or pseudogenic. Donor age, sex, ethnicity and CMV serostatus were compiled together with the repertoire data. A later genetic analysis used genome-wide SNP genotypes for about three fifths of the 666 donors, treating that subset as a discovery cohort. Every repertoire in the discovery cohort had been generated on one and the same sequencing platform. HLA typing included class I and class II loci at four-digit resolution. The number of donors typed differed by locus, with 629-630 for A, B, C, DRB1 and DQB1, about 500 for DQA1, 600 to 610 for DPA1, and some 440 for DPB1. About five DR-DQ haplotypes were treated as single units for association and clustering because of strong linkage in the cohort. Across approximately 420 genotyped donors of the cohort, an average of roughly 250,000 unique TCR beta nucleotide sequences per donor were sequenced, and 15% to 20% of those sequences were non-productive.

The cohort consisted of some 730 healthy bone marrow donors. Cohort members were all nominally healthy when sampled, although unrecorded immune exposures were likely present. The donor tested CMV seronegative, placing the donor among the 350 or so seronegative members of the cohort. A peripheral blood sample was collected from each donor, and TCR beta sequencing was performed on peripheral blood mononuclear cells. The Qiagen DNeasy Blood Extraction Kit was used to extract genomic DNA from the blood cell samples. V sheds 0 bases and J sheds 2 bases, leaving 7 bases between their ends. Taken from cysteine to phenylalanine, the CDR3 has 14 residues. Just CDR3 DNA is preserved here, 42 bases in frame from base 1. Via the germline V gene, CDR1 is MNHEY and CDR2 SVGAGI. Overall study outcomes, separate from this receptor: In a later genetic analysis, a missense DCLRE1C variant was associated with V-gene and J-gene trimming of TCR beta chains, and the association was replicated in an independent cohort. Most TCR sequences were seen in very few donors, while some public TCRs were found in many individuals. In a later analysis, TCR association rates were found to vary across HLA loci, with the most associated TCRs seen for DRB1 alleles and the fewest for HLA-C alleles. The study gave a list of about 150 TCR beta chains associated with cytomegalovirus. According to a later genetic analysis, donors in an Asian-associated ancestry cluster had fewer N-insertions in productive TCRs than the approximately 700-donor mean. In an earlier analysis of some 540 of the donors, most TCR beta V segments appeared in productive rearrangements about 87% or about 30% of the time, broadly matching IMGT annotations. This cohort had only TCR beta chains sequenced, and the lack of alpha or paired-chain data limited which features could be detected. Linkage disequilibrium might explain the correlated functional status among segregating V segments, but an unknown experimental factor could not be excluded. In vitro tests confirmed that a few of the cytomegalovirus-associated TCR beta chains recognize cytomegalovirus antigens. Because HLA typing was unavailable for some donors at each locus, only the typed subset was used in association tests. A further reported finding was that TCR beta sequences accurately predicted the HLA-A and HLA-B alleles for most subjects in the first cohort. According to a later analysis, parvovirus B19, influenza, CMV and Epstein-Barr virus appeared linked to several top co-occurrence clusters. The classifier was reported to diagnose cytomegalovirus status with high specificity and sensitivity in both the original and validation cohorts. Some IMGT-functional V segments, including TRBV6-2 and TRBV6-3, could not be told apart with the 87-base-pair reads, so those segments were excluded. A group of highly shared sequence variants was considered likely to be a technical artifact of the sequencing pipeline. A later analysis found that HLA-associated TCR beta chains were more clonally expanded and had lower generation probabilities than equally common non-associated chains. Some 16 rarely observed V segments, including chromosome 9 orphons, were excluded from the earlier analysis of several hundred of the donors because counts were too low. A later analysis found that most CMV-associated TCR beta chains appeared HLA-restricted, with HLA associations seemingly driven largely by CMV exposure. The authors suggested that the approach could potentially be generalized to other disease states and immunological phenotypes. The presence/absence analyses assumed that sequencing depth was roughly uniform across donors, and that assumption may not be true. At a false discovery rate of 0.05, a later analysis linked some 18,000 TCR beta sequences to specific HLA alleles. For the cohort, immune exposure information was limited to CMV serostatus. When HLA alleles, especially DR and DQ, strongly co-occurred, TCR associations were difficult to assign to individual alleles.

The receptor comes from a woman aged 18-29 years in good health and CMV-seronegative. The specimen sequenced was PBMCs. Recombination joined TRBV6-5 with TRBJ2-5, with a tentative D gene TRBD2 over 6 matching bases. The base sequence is TGTGCCAGCAGTTACTCGACTAGTCAAGAGACCCAGTACTTC. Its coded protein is CASSYSTSQETQYF.